This T cell receptor (beta chain) came from a study of T cells in Graves' hyperthyroidism and ophthalmopathy. This CDR3 contains 14 residues. Germline trimming cut 4 bases from V and 2 bases from J; bases unmatched to any gene: 5. Looked up from germline, CDR1 is SGHRS and CDR2 is YFSETQ. What was amplified from RNA transcripts were TCR beta CDR3 regions. When the TCR CDR3 underwent first-round RT-PCR, the HTBI primer set was used. TCRdb reprocessed the multiplex PCR reads via MiXCR and lists one record per CDR3 protein. The data show about 380,000 distinct CDR3 sequences, with more than 11% seen just once and roughly 11% held by the top ten. The table lists this clonotype with many counts.

The chain couples TRBV5-1 to TRBJ1-2; 7 positions agree with TRBD1. The source of this sequence is a woman aged 60-70 years with Graves' hyperthyroidism. What was sequenced was blood. In DNA, the CDR3 is TGCGCCAGCAGCGGGGACAGAGGGAACTATGGCTACACCTTC. This translates into CASSGDRGNYGYTF.